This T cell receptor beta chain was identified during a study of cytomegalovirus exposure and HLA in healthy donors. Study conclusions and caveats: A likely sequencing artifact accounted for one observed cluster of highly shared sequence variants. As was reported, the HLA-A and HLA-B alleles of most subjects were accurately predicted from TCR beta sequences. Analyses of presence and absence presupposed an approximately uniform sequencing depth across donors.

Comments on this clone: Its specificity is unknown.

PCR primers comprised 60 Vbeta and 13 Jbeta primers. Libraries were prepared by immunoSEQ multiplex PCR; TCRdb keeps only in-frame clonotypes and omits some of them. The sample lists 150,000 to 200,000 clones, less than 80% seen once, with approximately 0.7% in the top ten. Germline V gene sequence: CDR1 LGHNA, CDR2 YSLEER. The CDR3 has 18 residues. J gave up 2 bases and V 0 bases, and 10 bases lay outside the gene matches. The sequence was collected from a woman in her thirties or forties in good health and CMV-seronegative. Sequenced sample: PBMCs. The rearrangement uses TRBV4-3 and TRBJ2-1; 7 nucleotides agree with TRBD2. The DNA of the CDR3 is TGCGCCAGCAGCCAAGACCCCCCACTAGCGCAACCCTACAATGAGCAGTTCTTC. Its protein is CASSQDPPLAQPYNEQFF.